The clone carrying this T cell receptor beta chain was seen many times. The sample belongs to a study of T cells in Graves' hyperthyroidism and ophthalmopathy. The germline gives CDR1 GTSNPN, CDR2 SVGIG (reference sequence). The CDR3 sequence is 14 residues long. V shed 3 bases, J shed 1 base, and the junction held 1 base outside the gene matches. Researchers took RNA transcripts and amplified the TCR beta CDR3 regions from them. Using the HTBI primer set, a first-round RT-PCR was run on the TCR CDR3. Each CDR3 protein gets one entry after TCRdb re-called the multiplex PCR reads with MiXCR. The repertoire holds 540,000 or so distinct CDR3 sequences, about a sixth seen once, with under 7.5% in the top ten. Hyperthyroidism, newly diagnosed and lasting under 2 months, affected patients aged 18 to 65.

This receptor was obtained from a woman aged 25 to 39 with Graves' hyperthyroidism. The material sequenced was blood. This rearrangement joins TRBV30 to TRBJ2-3; 10 bases are shared with TRBD1. This chain's CDR3 is CAWRGTGGTDTQYF. CDR3 bases: TGTGCCTGGAGGGGGACAGGGGGCACAGATACGCAGTATTTT.